The 18 T cell receptor beta chains below all came from one sample that was sequenced in a study of graft-versus-host responses after intestinal transplantation. Sequencing was performed with immunoSEQ multiplex PCR; in TCRdb, only in-frame clones are kept and a portion is missing. This sample has about 7,600 clones, with over 80% found just once. Graft samples were processed, releasing intraepithelial and lamina propria lymphocytes. The specimen comprised ileum tissue, sampled about 130 days after transplant. Receptors were obtained from a human patient who received an intestinal transplant, so some T cells may come from the graft donor.

This chain joins TRBV5-5 and TRBJ1-4; D perhaps matches TRBD1 (6 bases). Germline CDR1 SGHKS, CDR2 YYEKEE (reference sequence). Trimming cost V 5 bases and J 8 bases, with 16 bases left between them. This CDR3 contains 14 residues. CDR3 coding DNA: TGTGCCAGCAGTCGGTGGGGGGCGCGGGAAAAACTGTTTTTT. This encodes CASSRWGAREKLFF.

The V and J genes are TRBV6-5 and TRBJ2-7, with D unresolved. CDR3 length: 15 residues. Looked up from germline, CDR1 is MNHEY and CDR2 is SVGAGI. Trimming shortened V by 0 bases and J by 0 bases, and 9 bases separated the two germline ends. The CDR3 DNA follows: TGTGCCAGCAGTTACTCGGAACTCAGCTCCTACGAGCAGTACTTC. Its translation: CASSYSELSSYEQYF.

This sequence joins TRBV11-3 and TRBJ2-7, with D possibly being TRBD2 (5 bases). V was clipped by 1 base and J by 7 bases, with 11 bases between them. CDR1 and CDR2 (germline): SGHNT, YENEEA. The CDR3 contains 13 residues. In nucleotides, the CDR3 is TGTGCCAGCAGCTTAGTTTCTAGGGAGGAGCAGTACTTC. Translated: CASSLVSREEQYF.

This clone was counted between two and nine times. The J gene is TRBJ1-2, the V gene TRBV5-1, with D hard to call. V dropped 0 bases and J dropped 4 bases, with 10 bases sitting between them. This CDR3 is built from 14 residues. Germline V CDR1 and CDR2: SGHRS, YFSETQ. CDR3 DNA sequence: TGCGCCAGCAGCTTGGGGAGTTTGGGCTATGGCTACACCTTC. Its translation: CASSLGSLGYGYTF.

The chain is built from TRBV29-1 and TRBJ1-3, with TRBD1 as a possible D gene (5 bases). In germline, CDR1 is SQVTM, CDR2 ANQGSEA. V lost 3 bases and J 2 bases, leaving 11 bases between the germline ends. This CDR3 spans 14 amino acids. The DNA of the CDR3 is TGCAGCGTTGAGGCGGGGCTGGCTGGAAACACCATATATTTT. Protein: CSVEAGLAGNTIYF.

The V gene is TRBV19, the J gene TRBJ2-7, with D perhaps matching TRBD2 (5 bases). The CDR3 runs to 15 residues. Trimming left V 1 base short and J 8 bases short, with 18 bases between. The V gene's germline CDR1 is LNHDA and CDR2 SQIVND (reference sequence). The CDR3 is CASSIGVSGLVKQYF. The CDR3 DNA follows: TGTGCCAGTAGTATAGGCGTGAGCGGCCTCGTTAAGCAGTACTTC.

This chain's CDR3 is CASSIQGETQYF. The CDR3 region has the DNA TGTGCCAGTAGTATACAGGGAGAGACCCAGTACTTC. The V call is TRBV19, the J call TRBJ2-5, with D possibly being TRBD1 (5 bases). Trimming removed 2 bases from V and 4 bases from J, with 5 bases in between. The CDR3 has 12 residues. Germline-derived CDR1 and CDR2 are LNHDA and SQIVND (reference sequence).

In its sample, this clone was seen a few times. The V call is TRBV11-2, the J call TRBJ2-7; D may match TRBD1 or TRBD2 (5 bases each). Germline V gene data show CDR1 as SGHAT and CDR2 as FQNNGV. Trimming pared 5 bases from V and 1 base from J, leaving 15 bases between. The CDR3 length is 15 residues. CDR3 DNA: TGTGCCAGCAGCGCCTCCGGGACCCAGTCCTACGAGCAGTACTTC. Residues: CASSASGTQSYEQYF.

V and J are TRBV5-3 and TRBJ1-3, with D possibly matching TRBD1 (6 bases). TRBV5-3 is an ORF, and what it does is uncertain. Trimming cost V 3 bases and J 0 bases, with 19 bases left between them. The CDR3 consists of 18 residues. CDR3 residues: CARSSGQFLSDSGNTIYF. The CDR3 region has the DNA TGTGCCAGAAGCTCTGGACAGTTCTTGAGTGACTCTGGAAACACCATATATTTT.

The V gene is TRBV18, the J gene TRBJ2-7; 11 bases match TRBD2. Germline V CDR1 and CDR2: KGHSH, LQKENI. J was trimmed by 1 base and V by 6 bases; bases with no gene match: 11. The CDR3 extends over 17 amino acids. CDR3 bases: TGTGCCAGCTCTCCCAATAGCGGGGGGGCCAATTCCTACGAGCAGTACTTC. Translated: CASSPNSGGANSYEQYF.

The DNA for the CDR3 is TGTGCCAGCCCCAGGGGGGACGAGCAGTACTTC. Protein sequence: CASPRGDEQYF. The gene calls are TRBV21-1 and TRBJ2-7; the D call of TRBD1 is as the table states it, not checked on the DNA. TRBV21-1 is a recognized pseudogene. This CDR3 spans 11 amino acids.

This chain uses TRBV9 with TRBJ2-5; D is perhaps TRBD1 or TRBD2 (5 bases each). V was pared by 0 bases and J by 5 bases, with 14 bases between. The CDR3 totals 15 residues. Germline CDR1 reads SGDLS; CDR2 reads YYNGEE. Here the CDR3 reads CASSVDEGLRETQYF. CDR3 in DNA: TGTGCCAGCAGCGTAGACGAGGGGCTCCGGGAGACCCAGTACTTC.

V is TRBV19 and J is TRBJ1-2; 7 bases agree with TRBD1. V trimming: 3 bases; J trimming: 7 bases; junction bases outside the gene matches: 2. The CDR3 loop spans 12 amino acids. Germline V gene sequence: CDR1 LNHDA, CDR2 SQIVND (reference sequence). The CDR3 spells CASSITGVGYTF. Written as DNA, the CDR3 is TGTGCCAGTAGTATCACAGGGGTTGGCTACACCTTC.

V and J are TRBV6-1 and TRBJ2-7, with 13 bases matching TRBD2. Germline V gene lookup returns CDR1 MNHNS and CDR2 SASEGT. The CDR3 is 16 amino acids. The J segment lost 2 bases and the V segment lost 4 bases, leaving 5 bases of the junction unmatched. CDR3 nucleotide sequence: TGTGCCAGCAGTGCTGGGGGACTAGCGGGAACCTACGAGCAGTACTTC. It is translated as CASSAGGLAGTYEQYF.

The sample holds one count of this clone. CDR3 loop: CASSRQYSNQPQHF. The CDR3 DNA reads TGTGCCAGCAGCCGACAGTATAGCAATCAGCCCCAGCATTTT. This sequence joins TRBV6-5 and TRBJ1-5, with D possibly matching TRBD1 (5 bases). Per the germline V gene, CDR1 is MNHEY and CDR2 is SVGAGI. The CDR3 contains 14 residues. The ends were cut back, 6 bases at V and 0 bases at J, with 9 bases in the middle.

The chain employs TRBV27 and TRBJ2-1; no clear D. Looked up from germline, CDR1 is MNHEY and CDR2 is SMNVEV (reference sequence). The CDR3 sequence is 14 residues long. Trimming stripped 1 base from V and 3 bases from J, with 7 bases between. The CDR3 nucleotides are TGTGCCAGCAGTTTATTGAGACTCTACAATGAGCAGTTCTTC. The encoded protein is CASSLLRLYNEQFF.

The gene calls are TRBV19 and TRBJ2-7, with 13 bases that match TRBD2. Trimming took 5 bases from V and 7 from J; bases not matched to a gene: 5. This CDR3 spans 14 amino acids. Germline V lookup: CDR1 LNHDA, CDR2 SQIVND (reference sequence). CDR3 protein: CASSPRTSGSEQYF. CDR3 in DNA: TGTGCCAGTAGTCCTCGGACTAGCGGGAGTGAGCAGTACTTC.

This clone was detected once. The gene calls are TRBV6-6 and TRBJ1-2; no reliable D call. The CDR3 loop spans 12 amino acids. Per germline, CDR1 MNHNY and CDR2 SVGAGI (reference sequence). Trimming pared 5 bases from V and 4 bases from J, leaving 8 bases between. CDR3: CASSQAGYGYTF. The CDR3 DNA reads as TGTGCCAGCAGTCAGGCAGGCTATGGCTACACCTTC.